The present T cell receptor (beta chain) was sequenced within a study of naive and memory T cell subsets. Points from the study as a whole: Findings for naive and memory subsets could not be checked against ground truth. Over 95% of naive TCR sequences appeared only once after error correction, unlike memory subsets. Gini index rose across naive, CM, EM and EMRA in CD4 and CD8.

Both TRBC1 and TRBC2 were covered by a beta constant-region primer of two equimolar oligonucleotides. Four rounds of PCR amplified the ligated cDNA using nested alpha and beta constant-region primers plus SP2. An oligonucleotide with the SP2 primer and a 12-nucleotide UMI was ligated to the cDNA 3' end. Each CDR3 protein gets one entry after TCRdb re-called the UMI-ligation and nested PCR reads with MiXCR. The sample holds 15,000 to 20,000 distinct CDR3 sequences, just over 8.5% seen once. This clonotype was found many times. The antigen remains undetermined. The CDR3 is made up of 15 amino acids. CDR1 and CDR2 from the germline V gene are MNHNS and SASEGT. With 3 bases clipped from V and 5 bases from J, the junction kept 4 bases outside the gene matches.

The rearrangement joins TRBV6-1 to TRBJ1-1; 12 bases fit TRBD1. This TCR came from a human donor in good health. The sample was central memory CD8+ T cells from blood. CDR3 amino acids: CASSEGTGGGTEAFF. The CDR3 DNA reads TGTGCCAGCAGTGAGGGGACAGGGGGCGGGACTGAAGCTTTCTTT.